These 24 T cell receptor beta chains originate from one sample sequenced in a study of human T cells and chemical hapten exposure. Time point given: patch test 3, about 24 weeks after DPC sensitization. Noted treatment: therapeutic diphenylcyclopropenone sensitization with weekly scalp DPC. TCRdb reprocessed the RACE reads via MiXCR and lists one record per CDR3 protein. The sample includes some 170,000 distinct CDR3 sequences, 28% of them seen just once. Sequenced here: whole blood, sampled in connection with sensitization to the hapten diphenylcyclopropenone (DPC). These receptors all come from a woman between 18 and 29 years old with alopecia areata. Some clones in this sample may be carry-over from other donors' samples.

The V call is TRBV9, the J call TRBJ2-1, with 15 bases lining up with TRBD2. In germline, CDR1 is SGDLS, CDR2 YYNGEE. With V trimmed by 0 bases and J by 7 bases, 5 bases remained unmatched. The CDR3 spans 17 residues. The chain's CDR3 is CASSVGRGLAGGNEQFF. In nucleotides, the CDR3 is TGTGCCAGCAGCGTAGGCCGGGGACTAGCGGGAGGAAATGAGCAGTTCTTC.

V is TRBV7-9 and J is TRBJ1-2; TRBD1 agrees at 9 bases. V lost 5 bases to trimming and J lost 0 bases; unmatched junction nucleotides: 4. The CDR3 runs 15 residues. Germline assignment: CDR1 SEHNR and CDR2 FQNEAQ (reference sequence). The chain's CDR3 is CASSGQGKTNYGYTF. The CDR3 DNA follows: TGTGCCAGCAGCGGACAGGGGAAGACTAACTATGGCTACACCTTC.

The gene calls are TRBV18 and TRBJ1-2, with a possible D match to TRBD1 (5 bases). The length of the CDR3 is 14 residues. V was cut by 0 bases and J by 4 bases, with 9 bases left in between. The germline gives CDR1 KGHSH, CDR2 LQKENI. The CDR3 DNA reads TGTGCCAGCTCACCACCTCAGGGAGGCTATGGCTACACCTTC. Translation: CASSPPQGGYGYTF.

This clonotype showed up just a few times. J is TRBJ1-6 and V is TRBV6-6; 7 nucleotides line up with TRBD1. V gave up 7 bases and J gave up 0 bases; unmatched junction bases: 6. The CDR3 sequence is 16 residues long. Germline V CDR1 and CDR2: MNHNY, SVGAGI (reference sequence). For the CDR3, the DNA is TGTGCCAGCACCCCGACAGGGAGCTCCTATAATTCACCCCTCCACTTT. It is translated as CASTPTGSSYNSPLHF.

By share of the sample, this clonotype is medium-sized. V is TRBV7-2 and J is TRBJ2-2; D uncertain. Germline loops: CDR1 SGHTA, CDR2 FQGNSA. Trimming removed 2 bases at V and 7 bases at J, with 5 bases between. The CDR3 consists of 12 residues. The DNA of the CDR3 is TGTGCCAGCAGCTTACTTTTCGGGGAGCTGTTTTTT. This codes for CASSLLFGELFF.

This clonotype has just a few counts. The chain joins TRBV29-1 to TRBJ2-1, with D possibly being TRBD2 (6 bases). V dropped 4 bases and J dropped 2 bases, with 15 bases sitting between them. From germline, CDR1 is SQVTM and CDR2 ANQGSEA. The CDR3 loop spans 15 amino acids. CDR3 sequence (DNA): TGCAGCGTTGCCGGGGGTGGCGGGCCCTACAATGAGCAGTTCTTC. It encodes CSVAGGGGPYNEQFF.

This chain joins TRBV27 and TRBJ1-6; no clear D gene. Trimming shortened V by 6 bases and J by 1 base, and 13 bases separated the two germline ends. Germline lookup yields CDR1 MNHEY and CDR2 SMNVEV (reference sequence). CDR3 length: 16 amino acids. This CDR3 is CASRKLPGSYNSPLHF. As DNA, the CDR3 is TGTGCCAGCAGAAAGTTACCCGGGTCCTATAATTCACCCCTCCACTTT.

This clonotype showed up just a few times. V and J are TRBV4-2 and TRBJ2-1; 9 bases line up with TRBD2. V lost 3 bases, J lost 1 base, and 4 bases stayed unmatched. This CDR3 has 16 amino acids. The germline V gene has CDR1 LGHNA and CDR2 YNFKEQ. The CDR3 nucleotides read TGTGCCAGCAGCCACTTAAGCGGGGGGTCCTACAATGAGCAGTTCTTC. Amino acids: CASSHLSGGSYNEQFF.

The V call is TRBV20-1, the J call TRBJ2-3, with a tentative D call TRBD2 (7 bases). From germline, CDR1 is DFQATT and CDR2 SNEGSKA (reference sequence). V dropped 3 bases and J dropped 4 bases, with 14 bases sitting between them. The CDR3 covers 14 residues. This CDR3 is CSARKGGSADTQYF. The CDR3 DNA follows: TGCAGTGCTAGGAAGGGGGGGTCAGCAGATACGCAGTATTTT.

About this clonotype itself: A much larger clone lies a single base off, so this may be a read error. This chain links TRBV7-7 with TRBJ2-7, with TRBD1 identical over 8 bases. CDR3 length: 13 residues. The germline V gene encodes CDR1 SSHAT and CDR2 FNYEAQ (reference sequence). J lost 2 bases, V lost 5 bases, and 2 bases had no gene match. CDR3 protein: CASSPDRAYEQYF. Here the CDR3 DNA reads TGTGCCAGCAGCCCGGACAGGGCCTACGAGCAGTACTTC.

CDR3 in DNA: TGCGCCAGCAGCCAAGTGGGGTCCAAGGACATTCAGTACTTC. Its translation is CASSQVGSKDIQYF. V gene TRBV4-3 combines with J gene TRBJ2-4; D unresolved. The germline V gene has CDR1 LGHNA and CDR2 YSLEER. The V gene lost 1 base and the J gene lost 8 bases, with 12 bases spanning the gap. This CDR3 contains 14 residues.

The sample holds a few counts of this clonotype. V is TRBV28 and J is TRBJ2-7; tentative D call: TRBD1 (5 bases). The CDR3 runs to 14 residues. V lost 7 bases to trimming and J lost 3 bases, with 16 bases between them. CDR1 MDHEN and CDR2 SYDVKM come from the germline V gene. The DNA for the CDR3 is TGTGCCAGCACCTTAGGGGCCAGGATCTACGAGCAGTACTTC. Its translation is CASTLGARIYEQYF.

At least ten counts were recorded for this clonotype. The chain recombines TRBV5-1 with TRBJ2-7; 11 positions agree with TRBD2. From germline, CDR1 is SGHRS and CDR2 YFSETQ. The CDR3 loop spans 14 amino acids. The J segment lost 2 bases and the V segment lost 4 bases, leaving 2 bases of the junction unmatched. As DNA, the CDR3 is TGCGCCAGCAGCCCTAGCGGGGGGCCCTACGAGCAGTACTTC. It encodes CASSPSGGPYEQYF.

This chain uses TRBV27 with TRBJ2-6; TRBD1 or TRBD2 may be the D gene (5 bases each). CDR1 is MNHEY, CDR2 SMNVEV, per germline (reference sequence). The CDR3 runs to 18 residues. V lost 3 bases and J lost 0, with 15 bases in between. CDR3 sequence reads: CASSLFGTRVSGANVLTF. For the CDR3, the DNA is TGTGCCAGCAGTTTGTTCGGGACGAGGGTCTCTGGGGCCAACGTCCTGACTTTC.

This clonotype was counted a few times. The rearrangement uses TRBV6-2 or TRBV6-3 and TRBJ2-3, with 8 bases matching TRBD1. This CDR3 is 14 amino acids long. From germline, CDR1 is MNHEY and CDR2 SVGEGT. Trimming at V came to 5 bases and at J to 4 bases, leaving 5 bases not matched to a gene. CDR3 sequence reads: CASSNAGGADTQYF. Written as DNA, the CDR3 is TGTGCCAGCAGTAACGCAGGGGGCGCAGATACGCAGTATTTT.

This clonotype was found a few times. J is TRBJ2-3 and V is TRBV9; D remains unclear. V gave up 0 bases and J gave up 5 bases, with 4 bases separating them. This CDR3 has 12 amino acids. Germline values: CDR1 SGDLS, CDR2 YYNGEE. This CDR3 is CASSVGEDTQYF. The CDR3 region has the DNA TGTGCCAGCAGCGTAGGGGAAGATACGCAGTATTTT.

This chain links TRBV29-1 with TRBJ1-1; the D is unclear. V lost 3 bases and J 1 base, leaving 12 bases between the germline ends. Germline V gene data show CDR1 as SQVTM and CDR2 as ANQGSEA. The CDR3 has 14 residues. The CDR3, as DNA: TGCAGCGTTGAGGGTACACAGAAGAACACTGAAGCTTTCTTT. This gives the protein CSVEGTQKNTEAFF. Together with reference TRBV29-1 and TRBJ1-1, the CDR3 gives the full variable domain: SAVISQKPSRDICQRGTSLTIQCQVDSQVTMMFWYRQQPGQSLTLIATANQGSEATYESGFVIDKFPISRPNLTFSTLTVSNMSPEDSSIYLCSVEGTQKNTEAFFGQGTRLTVV.

This clonotype has ten or more counts. This chain joins TRBV29-1 and TRBJ1-2, with D maybe TRBD1 (6 bases). V was cut by 4 bases and J by 4 bases, with 10 bases left in between. The CDR3 length is 12 residues. The germline V gene encodes CDR1 SQVTM and CDR2 ANQGSEA. This CDR3 reads CSVGGGTYGYTF. CDR3 sequence (DNA): TGCAGCGTTGGAGGGGGTACCTATGGCTACACCTTC.

The rearrangement uses TRBV4-2 and TRBJ2-2, with D possibly TRBD2 on 7 matching bases. The CDR3 contains 16 residues. CDR1 is LGHNA and CDR2 is YNFKEQ in the germline V gene. V was clipped by 0 bases and J by 5 bases, with 13 bases between them. The CDR3 nucleotides read TGTGCCAGCAGCCAAGATACGGGGGGCGAGACCGGGGAGCTGTTTTTT. Its translation is CASSQDTGGETGELFF.

A remark on this clonotype: This may come from a read error, since a much larger clone is one base off. Because the CDR3 is missing its conserved closing phenylalanine or tryptophan, this is likely a read error. The V call is TRBV5-1, the J call TRBJ1-1; maybe TRBD1 (5 bases). CDR1 SGHRS and CDR2 YFSETQ come from the germline V gene. V lost 0 bases to trimming and J lost 4 bases, with 10 bases between them. CDR3 length equals 14 residues. This chain's CDR3 is CASSLVTQGTEAFL. CDR3 coding DNA: TGCGCCAGCAGCTTGGTGACCCAGGGCACTGAAGCTTTCCTT.

This clonotype has more than one count but fewer than ten. The chain recombines TRBV4-3 with TRBJ2-7; perhaps D is TRBD1 or TRBD2 (5 bases each). Looked up from germline, CDR1 is LGHNA and CDR2 is YSLEER. The CDR3 extends over 16 amino acids. The V gene lost 1 base and the J gene lost 1 base, with 14 bases spanning the gap. As DNA, the CDR3 is TGCGCCAGCAGCCAAGGGGGGATAGGGTCTTCCTACGAGCAGTACTTC. Translation: CASSQGGIGSSYEQYF.

This clonotype has a count of ten or more. V gene TRBV12-3 or TRBV12-4 combines with J gene TRBJ1-1; unclear D gene. V lost 1 base to trimming and J lost 3 bases, with 12 bases between them. The CDR3 totals 15 residues. The DNA for the CDR3 is TGTGCCAGCAGTTTAGGTGGTCGATCCTACACTGAAGCTTTCTTT. Translation gives CASSLGGRSYTEAFF.

This chain uses TRBV6-1 with TRBJ1-1, with D tentatively TRBD1 (5 bases). The CDR3 totals 13 residues. Germline V gives CDR1 MNHNS, CDR2 SASEGT. The ends were cut back, 7 bases at V and 3 bases at J, with 12 bases in the middle. Here the CDR3 reads CASKNRDYTEAFF. The CDR3 nucleotides read TGTGCCAGCAAAAACCGGGACTACACTGAAGCTTTCTTT.

This clonotype was observed a few times. The genes are TRBV18 and TRBJ2-3, with D perhaps TRBD1 (6 bases). Trimming left V 5 bases short and J 4 bases short, with 25 bases between. The CDR3 length is 18 residues. Germline values: CDR1 KGHSH, CDR2 LQKENI. The DNA for the CDR3 is TGTGCCAGCTCATACGACAGGCGGCGTTACTCTAGCTCAGATACGCAGTATTTT. It yields the protein CASSYDRRRYSSSDTQYF.